This T cell receptor beta chain is from a study of shared clonotypes between healthy human individuals. Repertoires were generated with immunoSEQ multiplex PCR, while TCRdb's copy carries only in-frame clones and drops some. The sample contains more than 2 million clones, roughly 94% of which appear only once. Looked up from germline, CDR1 is MNHEY and CDR2 is SMNVEV (reference sequence). The CDR3 spans 18 residues. V shed 2 bases, J shed 0 bases, and the junction held 9 bases outside the gene matches. From CD4+ cells came CD45RA+ naive and CD45RA-negative memory subsets. Study observations and caveats: Some clonotypes were shared by all four sorted-subset donors, while others were not shared. The non-shared ones had lower generation probabilities than the shared ones.

In regard to this clone: As yet, its antigen is unknown.

The specimen was naive CD4+ T cells sorted from blood. The subset denotes: CD45RA+ positively selected. This rearrangement joins TRBV27 to TRBJ2-3; the match to TRBD2 covers 9 bases. The clonotype was recovered from a man aged 18 to 30 in good health. CDR3 protein: CASSLRPPSGTSTDTQYF. DNA for the CDR3: TGTGCCAGCAGTTTACGTCCCCCTAGCGGGACTAGCACAGATACGCAGTATTTT.